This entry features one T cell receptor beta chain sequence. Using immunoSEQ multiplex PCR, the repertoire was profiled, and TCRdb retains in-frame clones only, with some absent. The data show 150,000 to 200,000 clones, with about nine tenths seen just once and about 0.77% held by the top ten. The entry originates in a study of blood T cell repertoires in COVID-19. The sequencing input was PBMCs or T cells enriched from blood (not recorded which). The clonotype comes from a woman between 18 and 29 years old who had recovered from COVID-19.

CDR3: CAISDLGQGAQYF. DNA for the CDR3: TGTGCCATCAGTGACCTTGGACAGGGCGCCCAGTACTTC. This chain connects TRBV10-3 to TRBJ2-5; the match to TRBD1 covers 8 bases. Germline trimming cut 3 bases from V and 9 bases from J; bases unmatched to any gene: 6. Germline CDR1 ENHRY, CDR2 SYGVKD. The CDR3 runs 13 residues.